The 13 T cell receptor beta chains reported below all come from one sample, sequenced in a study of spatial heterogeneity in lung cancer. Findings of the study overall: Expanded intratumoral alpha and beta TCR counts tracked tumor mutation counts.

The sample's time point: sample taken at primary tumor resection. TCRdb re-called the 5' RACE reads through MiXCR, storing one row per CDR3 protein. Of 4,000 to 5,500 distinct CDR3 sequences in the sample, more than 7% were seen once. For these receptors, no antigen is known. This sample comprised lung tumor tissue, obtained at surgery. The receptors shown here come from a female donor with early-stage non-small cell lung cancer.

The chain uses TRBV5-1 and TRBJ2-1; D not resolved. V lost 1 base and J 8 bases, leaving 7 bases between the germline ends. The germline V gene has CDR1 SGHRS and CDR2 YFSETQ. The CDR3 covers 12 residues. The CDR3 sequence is CASSLPMDEQFF. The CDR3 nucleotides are TGCGCCAGCAGCTTGCCCATGGATGAGCAGTTCTTC.

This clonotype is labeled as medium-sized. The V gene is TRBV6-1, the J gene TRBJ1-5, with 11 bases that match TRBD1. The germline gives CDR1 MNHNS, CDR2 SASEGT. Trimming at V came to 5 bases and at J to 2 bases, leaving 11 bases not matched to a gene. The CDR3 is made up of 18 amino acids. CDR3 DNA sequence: TGTGCCAGCAGTCTCCGGGACAGGGGGACGATGGGCAATCAGCCCCAGCATTTT. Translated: CASSLRDRGTMGNQPQHF.

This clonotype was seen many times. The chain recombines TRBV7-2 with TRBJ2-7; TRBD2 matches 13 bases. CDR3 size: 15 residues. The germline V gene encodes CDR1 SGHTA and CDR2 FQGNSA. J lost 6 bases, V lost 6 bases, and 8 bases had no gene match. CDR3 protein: CASSRTSGGLSEQYF. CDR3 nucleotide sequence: TGTGCCAGCAGTCGGACTAGCGGGGGCCTCTCCGAGCAGTACTTC.

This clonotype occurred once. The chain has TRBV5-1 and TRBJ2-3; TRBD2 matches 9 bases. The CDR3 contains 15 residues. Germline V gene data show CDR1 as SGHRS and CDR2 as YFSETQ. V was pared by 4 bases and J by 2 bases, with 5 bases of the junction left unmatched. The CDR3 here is CASSPGLADTDTQYF. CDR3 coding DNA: TGCGCCAGCAGCCCGGGACTAGCCGACACAGATACGCAGTATTTT.

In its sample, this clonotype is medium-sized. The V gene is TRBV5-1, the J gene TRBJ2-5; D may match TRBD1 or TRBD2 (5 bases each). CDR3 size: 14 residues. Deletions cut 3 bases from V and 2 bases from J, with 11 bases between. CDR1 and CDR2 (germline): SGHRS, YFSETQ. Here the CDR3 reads CASSWGSMQETQYF. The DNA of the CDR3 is TGCGCCAGCAGCTGGGGGAGTATGCAAGAGACCCAGTACTTC.

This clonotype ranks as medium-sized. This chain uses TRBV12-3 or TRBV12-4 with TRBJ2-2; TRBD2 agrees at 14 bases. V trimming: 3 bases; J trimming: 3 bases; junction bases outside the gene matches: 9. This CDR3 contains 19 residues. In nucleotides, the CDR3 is TGTGCCAGCAGTTTTAGGGGACTAGCGGGGGTTAGTTACACCGGGGAGCTGTTTTTT. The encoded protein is CASSFRGLAGVSYTGELFF.

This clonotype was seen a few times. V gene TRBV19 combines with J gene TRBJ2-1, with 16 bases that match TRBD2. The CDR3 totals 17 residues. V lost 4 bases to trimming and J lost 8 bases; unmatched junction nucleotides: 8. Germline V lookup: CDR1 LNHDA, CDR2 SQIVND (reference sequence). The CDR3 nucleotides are TGTGCCAGTAGTACCGGGACTAGCGGGGGGGCCCGGGATGAGCAGTTCTTC. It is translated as CASSTGTSGGARDEQFF.

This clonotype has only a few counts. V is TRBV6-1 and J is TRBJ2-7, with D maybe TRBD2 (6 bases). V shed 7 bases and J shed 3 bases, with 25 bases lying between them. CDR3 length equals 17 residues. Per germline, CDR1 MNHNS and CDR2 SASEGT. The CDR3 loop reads CASKGFLGGMVLYEQYF. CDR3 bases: TGTGCCAGCAAGGGTTTTCTCGGGGGAATGGTCCTCTACGAGCAGTACTTC.

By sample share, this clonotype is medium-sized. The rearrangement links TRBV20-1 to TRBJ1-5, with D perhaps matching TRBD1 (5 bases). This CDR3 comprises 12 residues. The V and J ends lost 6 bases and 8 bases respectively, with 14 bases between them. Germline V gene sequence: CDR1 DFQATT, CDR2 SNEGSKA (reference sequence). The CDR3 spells CSAGEGREPQHF. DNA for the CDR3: TGCAGTGCGGGGGAAGGAAGGGAGCCCCAGCATTTT.

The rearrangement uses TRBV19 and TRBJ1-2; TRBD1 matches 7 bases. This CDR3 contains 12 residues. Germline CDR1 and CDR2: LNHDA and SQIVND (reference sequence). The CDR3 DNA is TGTGCTACTCGACAGGGCGACTATGGCTACACCTTC. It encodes CATRQGDYGYTF. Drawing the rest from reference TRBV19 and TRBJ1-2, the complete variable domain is DGGITQSPKYLFRKEGQNVTLSCEQNLNHDAMYWYRQDPGQGLRLIYYSQIVNDFQKGDIAEGYSVSREKKESFPLTVTSAQKNPTAFYLCATRQGDYGYTFGSGTRLTVV.

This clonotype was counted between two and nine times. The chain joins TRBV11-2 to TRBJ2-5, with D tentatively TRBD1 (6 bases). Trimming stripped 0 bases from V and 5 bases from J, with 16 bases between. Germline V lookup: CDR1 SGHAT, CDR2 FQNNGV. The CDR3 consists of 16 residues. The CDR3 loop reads CASSLEAGVFFETQYF. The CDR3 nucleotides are TGTGCCAGCAGCTTAGAGGCAGGGGTTTTCTTTGAGACCCAGTACTTC. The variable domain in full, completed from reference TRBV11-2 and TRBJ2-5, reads EAGVAQSPRYKIIEKRQSVAFWCNPISGHATLYWYQQILGQGPKLLIQFQNNGVVDDSQLPKDRFSAERLKGVDSTLKIQPAKLEDSAVYLCASSLEAGVFFETQYFGPGTRLLVL.

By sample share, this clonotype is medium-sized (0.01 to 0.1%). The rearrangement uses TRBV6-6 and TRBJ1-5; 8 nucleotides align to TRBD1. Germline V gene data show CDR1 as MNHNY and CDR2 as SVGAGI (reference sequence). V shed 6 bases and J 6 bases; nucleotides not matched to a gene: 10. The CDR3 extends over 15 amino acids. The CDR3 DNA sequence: TGTGCCAGCAGCCTGACAGGGGATTGGAGTCAGCCCCAGCATTTT. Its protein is CASSLTGDWSQPQHF.

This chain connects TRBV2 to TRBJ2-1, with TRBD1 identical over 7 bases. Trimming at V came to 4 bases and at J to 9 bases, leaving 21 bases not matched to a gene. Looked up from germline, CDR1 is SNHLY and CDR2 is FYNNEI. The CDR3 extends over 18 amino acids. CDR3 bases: TGTGCCAGCAGTGCCAGACAGGGTACAACAACCAATCGGGGTGAGCAGTTCTTC. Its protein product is CASSARQGTTTNRGEQFF. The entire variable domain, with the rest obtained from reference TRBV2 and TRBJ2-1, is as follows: EPEVTQTPSHQVTQMGQEVILRCVPISNHLYFYWYRQILGQKVEFLVSFYNNEISEKSEIFDDQFSVERPDGSNFTLKIRSTKLEDSAMYFCASSARQGTTTNRGEQFFGPGTRLTVL.